This T cell receptor beta chain came from a study of T cells in localized non-small cell lung cancer. Generated by immunoSEQ multiplex PCR, the TCRdb table keeps only in-frame clones and is missing some. The sample carries around 3,600 clones, around 22% recorded once. This CDR3 has 15 amino acids. J was trimmed by 0 bases and V by 4 bases; bases with no gene match: 3. Germline CDR1 SGHNT, CDR2 YENEEA. This clone has a handful of counts. The sequencing used lung tumor tissue, collected before any cancer treatment. This sequence was found in a man aged 35-69 years with stage II squamous cell lung carcinoma. The chain employs TRBV11-3 and TRBJ1-1; 9 positions agree with TRBD1. The CDR3 nucleotides are TGTGCCAGCAGCTCTCGGACAGGGGTGAACACTGAAGCTTTCTTT. This translates into CASSSRTGVNTEAFF.